Shown below are 4 T cell receptor beta chains from a single sample sequenced in a study of T cell repertoires in cytomegalovirus infection. These TCRs' antigens remain unknown. A single record per CDR3 protein comes from TCRdb applying MiXCR to the reads. The sample has over 250,000 distinct CDR3 sequences, approximately 22% seen once; the top ten hold roughly a fifth. The sample was cultured PBMCs, taken from culture after CMV antigen stimulation. The source is a human donor in good health (CMV status not recorded). Some clones in this sample may be carry-over from other donors' samples.

This clonotype showed up just a few times. The rearrangement uses TRBV9 and TRBJ2-1; D ambiguous. The V gene lost 1 base and the J gene lost 4 bases, with 12 bases spanning the gap. Per the germline V gene, CDR1 is SGDLS and CDR2 is YYNGEE. This CDR3 comprises 15 residues. The CDR3 sequence is CASSVSTELYNEQFF. CDR3 coding DNA: TGTGCCAGCAGCGTATCTACCGAGCTTTACAATGAGCAGTTCTTC.

The chain has TRBV6-5 and TRBJ2-7, with 7 bases matching TRBD1. Losses at the gene ends were 4 bases for V and 0 bases for J; bases not matched to a gene: 6. The CDR3 length is 15 residues. Germline loops: CDR1 MNHEY, CDR2 SVGAGI. For the CDR3, the DNA is TGTGCCAGCAGTTCCGGGACAGTTAGCTCCTACGAGCAGTACTTC. Translating it yields CASSSGTVSSYEQYF.

In this sample, this clonotype turned up once. The chain combines TRBV27 with TRBJ2-5, with D unclear. There are 15 residues in the CDR3. The germline V gene encodes CDR1 MNHEY and CDR2 SMNVEV (reference sequence). V lost 3 bases and J 5 bases, leaving 16 bases between the germline ends. CDR3 coding DNA: TGTGCCAGCAGTTTTGTAGGAAGCCGGGCGGAGACCCAGTACTTC. Its translation: CASSFVGSRAETQYF.

This clonotype was counted ten times or more. This sequence joins TRBV12-3 or TRBV12-4 and TRBJ2-3; 8 nucleotides align to TRBD2. The length of the CDR3 is 15 residues. Unmatched junction bases numbered 9, after V lost 5 bases and J lost 5 bases. CDR3 in DNA: TGTGCCAGCAGTCAAGCCAGCGGGAGATTAGATACGCAGTATTTT. Residues: CASSQASGRLDTQYF.